Listed below are T cell receptor beta chains from one sample, sequenced in a study of patients and donors after allogeneic stem cell transplantation. TCRdb itself ran the RT-PCR reads through MiXCR, one entry per CDR3 protein. The sample holds approximately 430,000 distinct CDR3 sequences; around 16% are singletons and the top ten take around 7.9%. Input material: blood, either unsorted or a sorted T cell fraction (not recorded which). These receptors all come from a human donor who was either an allogeneic HSCT recipient or a stem cell or donor lymphocyte infusion donor (not recorded which). It is not recorded whose cells these are; they may come from a transplant donor. Each CDR3 is given with its conserved first and last residue. The order of the fields is J gene, D gene, clone size, V gene, CDR3 DNA, CDR3 protein. A D gene is named only where the DNA matches it firmly. Rows may omit the clone size; those that give it use once, few, many or a size class.

J: TRBJ2-7; D: -; size: -; V: TRBV2; DNA: TGTGCCGGCGGGGCAGGGGGCTCCTACGAGCAGTACTTC; CDR3: CAGGAGGSYEQYF
J: TRBJ1-1; D: -; size: many; V: TRBV7-9; DNA: TGTGCCAGCAGCAAGTGGGGAAATACTGAAGCTTTCTTT; CDR3: CASSKWGNTEAFF
J: TRBJ1-2; D: -; size: -; V: TRBV29-1; DNA: TGCAGCGTTGAGAGTGGTTCCTATGGCTACACCTTC; CDR3: CSVESGSYGYTF
J: TRBJ2-1; D: -; size: many; V: TRBV5-1; DNA: TGCGCCAGCAGCTTGGCTAGGGGGAGCTCCTACAATGAGCAGTTCTTC; CDR3: CASSLARGSSYNEQFF
J: TRBJ1-5; D: -; size: many; V: TRBV20-1; DNA: TGCAGTGCTATCACAGTGACTAGCAATCAGCCCCAGCATTTT; CDR3: CSAITVTSNQPQHF
J: TRBJ2-3; D: -; size: few; V: TRBV5-1; DNA: TGCGCCAGCAGCTTGGTTCGGTATAGGGGTCGGGATCGAGATACGCAGTATTTT; CDR3: CASSLVRYRGRDRDTQYF
J: TRBJ1-4; D: -; size: few; V: TRBV5-1; DNA: TGCGCCAGCAGCTCCGTCAGTCAGGGAAGGCATGAAAAACTGTTTTTT; CDR3: CASSSVSQGRHEKLFF
J: TRBJ2-2; D: TRBD2; size: few; V: TRBV24-1; DNA: TGTGCCACCAGTAGCGAAGGACTAGCGAACACCGGGGAGCTGTTTTTT; CDR3: CATSSEGLANTGELFF
J: TRBJ1-1; D: TRBD1; size: -; V: TRBV5-5; DNA: TGTGCCAGCAGCAGCGGACAGGGGCAAGCTTTCTTT; CDR3: CASSSGQGQAFF
J: TRBJ2-3; D: TRBD1; size: few; V: TRBV6-5; DNA: TGTGCCAGCAGTTACTCCTCCTGGACAGGGAGCACAGATACGCAGTATTTT; CDR3: CASSYSSWTGSTDTQYF
J: TRBJ2-1; D: TRBD2; size: few; V: TRBV15; DNA: TGTGCCACCAGCGAAATAAGTGGGGGGGAATACGACCTCTACAATGAGCAGTTCTTC; CDR3: CATSEISGGEYDLYNEQFF
J: TRBJ1-1; D: -; size: few; V: TRBV6-6; DNA: TGTGCCAGCGAGGGGACTGAAGCTTTCTTT; CDR3: CASEGTEAFF
J: TRBJ1-2; D: -; size: -; V: TRBV20-1; DNA: TGCAGTGCGGTAACAGGGCTAACTAACTATGGCTACACCTTC; CDR3: CSAVTGLTNYGYTF
J: TRBJ1-4; D: TRBD1; size: few; V: TRBV6-1; DNA: TGTGCCAGCAGCCGGACAGGGGACTTGGGAAAACTGTTTTTT; CDR3: CASSRTGDLGKLFF
J: TRBJ1-1; D: -; size: -; V: TRBV4-1; DNA: TGCGCCAGCAGCCAAGTAGGTCGGGTCTCGACTGAAGCTTTCTTT; CDR3: CASSQVGRVSTEAFF
J: TRBJ2-1; D: -; size: many; V: TRBV12-3/TRBV12-4; DNA: TGTGCCAGCAGTTTAGGGGATCCCATTTCCTACAATGAGCAGTTCTTC; CDR3: CASSLGDPISYNEQFF
J: TRBJ1-2; D: -; size: -; V: TRBV21-1; DNA: TGTGCCAGCAGCCCCTTCTGTGGCTACACCTTC; CDR3: CASSPFCGYTF
J: TRBJ1-1; D: -; size: -; V: TRBV5-1; DNA: TGCGCCAGCAGCCGACGGGAGCCCAGTGAAGCTTTCTTT; CDR3: CASSRREPSEAFF
J: TRBJ1-5; D: -; size: -; V: TRBV21-1; DNA: TGTGCCAGCAGGATAGGACTGAAGAATCAGCCCCAGCATTTT; CDR3: CASRIGLKNQPQHF
J: TRBJ1-6; D: TRBD1; size: few; V: TRBV11-3; DNA: TGTGCCAGCAGCTTCCAGGGGGCTAATTCACCCCTCCACTTT; CDR3: CASSFQGANSPLHF
J: TRBJ2-7; D: -; size: -; V: TRBV4-3; DNA: TGCGCCAGCAGCCCCTCGACAGGGAGGGAAGGCGAGCAGTACTTC; CDR3: CASSPSTGREGEQYF
J: TRBJ2-4; D: -; size: -; V: TRBV20-1; DNA: TGCAGTGCTAGAGATTTGGCTAGGGAGCTAGCCAAAAACATTCAGTACTTC; CDR3: CSARDLARELAKNIQYF
J: TRBJ2-3; D: TRBD2; size: -; V: TRBV10-3; DNA: TGTGCCATCAGTGTACGGGAGGGTACAGATACGCAGTATTTT; CDR3: CAISVREGTDTQYF
J: TRBJ2-5; D: -; size: -; V: TRBV12-3/TRBV12-4; DNA: TGTGCCAGCAGTTCAGGAGGACGGCGGGGAGAGACCCAGTACTTC; CDR3: CASSSGGRRGETQYF
J: TRBJ2-3; D: -; size: few; V: TRBV27; DNA: TGTGCCAGCAGTTTGGTCATTAGCACAGATACGCAGTATTTT; CDR3: CASSLVISTDTQYF
J: TRBJ1-1; D: TRBD1; size: few; V: TRBV10-3; DNA: TGTGCCATCCGCGGGACAGGGCGGACTGAAGCTTTCTTT; CDR3: CAIRGTGRTEAFF
J: TRBJ1-1; D: TRBD1; size: -; V: TRBV20-1; DNA: TGCAGTGCTGCAAAAGGGGCAGGGGGGGGAGCTTTCTTT; CDR3: CSAAKGAGGGAFF
J: TRBJ2-7; D: -; size: few; V: TRBV18; DNA: TGTGCCAGCTCACCACTCCCAGGGGTTGATGTTTTCTACGAGCAGTACTTC; CDR3: CASSPLPGVDVFYEQYF
J: TRBJ1-3; D: -; size: -; V: TRBV7-2; DNA: TGTGCCAGCAGCTTAGGAAGCGGTGAAAGCTCTGGAAACACCATATATTTT; CDR3: CASSLGSGESSGNTIYF
J: TRBJ2-3; D: -; size: few; V: TRBV4-2; DNA: TGTGCCAGCAGCCAGGAGGGGGCAGGCACAGATACGCAGTATTTT; CDR3: CASSQEGAGTDTQYF
J: TRBJ1-3; D: -; size: -; V: TRBV7-8; DNA: TGTGCCAGCAGCTTAGCGCGGGGAAGGTCTGGAAACACCATATATTTT; CDR3: CASSLARGRSGNTIYF
J: TRBJ1-1; D: -; size: many; V: TRBV7-9; DNA: TGTGCCAGCAGTTCACAAAACACTGAAGCTTTCTTT; CDR3: CASSSQNTEAFF
J: TRBJ2-3; D: -; size: few; V: TRBV7-9; DNA: TGTGCCACTTACAGTGGGTGGGAAGATACGCAGTATTTT; CDR3: CATYSGWEDTQYF
J: TRBJ1-1; D: -; size: few; V: TRBV20-1; DNA: TGCAGTGCTAGACGACAGTTCACTGAAGCTTTCTTT; CDR3: CSARRQFTEAFF
J: TRBJ2-1; D: TRBD2; size: few; V: TRBV19; DNA: TGTGCCAGTAGTATAGATCCACTAGCGGGACCTTCCTACAATGAGCAGTTCTTC; CDR3: CASSIDPLAGPSYNEQFF